Presented here are 16 T cell receptor beta chains from one specimen sequenced in a study of cytomegalovirus exposure and HLA in healthy donors. PCR was performed using 60 Vbeta and 13 Jbeta primers. Method: immunoSEQ multiplex PCR; TCRdb's copy keeps in-frame clones and lacks some. The table includes 120,000 to 150,000 clones, about 74% detected once. Sequencing was carried out using PBMCs. These receptors all come from a woman aged 50 to 60 in good health and CMV-seronegative.

The rearrangement joins TRBV19 to TRBJ2-3, with TRBD1 matching 8 bases. Per the germline V gene, CDR1 is LNHDA and CDR2 is SQIVND (reference sequence). V lost 4 bases to trimming and J lost 6 bases; unmatched junction nucleotides: 15. The CDR3 is 17 residues long. CDR3 in amino acids: CASSRTGINSGGDTQYF. The CDR3 nucleotides read TGTGCCAGTAGTAGGACCGGGATCAATTCAGGGGGCGATACGCAGTATTTT.

J is TRBJ1-3 and V is TRBV4-1, with 11 bases fitting TRBD1. The germline gives CDR1 MGHRA, CDR2 YSYEKL. V was pared by 6 bases and J by 8 bases, with 6 bases of the junction left unmatched. The CDR3 totals 14 residues. For the CDR3, the DNA is TGCGCCAGCAGTCGGACAGGGGGCCGGGACACCATATATTTT. Translating it yields CASSRTGGRDTIYF.

The V and J genes are TRBV7-9 and TRBJ1-2, with D perhaps matching TRBD1 (6 bases). The V and J ends lost 5 bases and 13 bases respectively, with 20 bases between them. CDR3 length: 13 amino acids. The V gene's germline CDR1 is SEHNR and CDR2 FQNEAQ (reference sequence). The CDR3 is CASSQSGQQGLTF. The CDR3 bases are TGTGCCAGCAGCCAGAGTGGACAGCAGGGGCTCACCTTC.

The CDR3 coding sequence is TGTGCCAGCAGTTTATCTTGGACAGGGAGCTACGAGCAGTACTTC. Translating gives CASSLSWTGSYEQYF. This chain links TRBV27 with TRBJ2-7; 8 bases line up with TRBD1. Trimming at V came to 0 bases and at J to 3 bases, leaving 4 bases not matched to a gene. CDR1 and CDR2 from the germline V gene are MNHEY and SMNVEV (reference sequence). CDR3 length equals 15 residues.

The chain joins TRBV6-5 to TRBJ1-1; no definite D call. Germline V CDR1 and CDR2: MNHEY, SVGAGI. V was shortened by 0 bases and J by 4 bases, with 6 bases between the two germline ends. This CDR3 comprises 13 residues. The CDR3, as DNA: TGTGCCAGCAGTTACTCGCCGAGCACTGAAGCTTTCTTT. It specifies CASSYSPSTEAFF.

The sample holds a few counts of this clone. The chain joins TRBV5-4 to TRBJ1-4; D is ambiguous. The germline V gene encodes CDR1 SGHNT and CDR2 YYREEE (reference sequence). The CDR3 length is 14 residues. Trimming removed 5 bases at V and 0 bases at J, with 8 bases between. The CDR3 region is CASRVDSTNEKLFF. CDR3 DNA: TGTGCCAGCAGGGTGGACTCAACTAATGAAAAACTGTTTTTT.

The sample holds one count of this clone. The rearrangement uses TRBV2 and TRBJ2-1, with 10 bases fitting TRBD2. The CDR3 sequence is 15 residues long. Germline V gene data show CDR1 as SNHLY and CDR2 as FYNNEI. V gave up 1 base and J gave up 8 bases; unmatched junction bases: 5. CDR3 in amino acids: CASSEGLAGAYEQFF. The DNA for the CDR3 is TGTGCCAGCAGTGAAGGGCTAGCGGGGGCGTATGAGCAGTTCTTC.

J is TRBJ1-5 and V is TRBV7-9; TRBD1 agrees at 8 bases. With V trimmed by 8 bases and J by 7 bases, 7 bases remained unmatched. This CDR3 spans 13 amino acids. Germline CDR1 reads SEHNR; CDR2 reads FQNEAQ (reference sequence). CDR3 in amino acids: CASGGQGNQPQHF. For the CDR3, the DNA is TGTGCCAGCGGAGGACAGGGAAACCAGCCCCAGCATTTT.

The chain couples TRBV9 to TRBJ2-5, with 11 nucleotides matching TRBD2. Losses at the gene ends were 0 bases for V and 5 bases for J; bases not matched to a gene: 6. The CDR3 covers 16 residues. Germline CDR1 reads SGDLS; CDR2 reads YYNGEE. CDR3 nucleotides: TGTGCCAGCAGCGTAGGTCTAGCGGGGGGCCTTGAGACCCAGTACTTC. Its protein is CASSVGLAGGLETQYF.

The table lists this clone with a few counts. This chain joins TRBV9 and TRBJ1-1; no clear D. The CDR3 has 15 residues. V shed 0 bases and J shed 3 bases, with 12 bases lying between them. The germline gives CDR1 SGDLS, CDR2 YYNGEE. The DNA for the CDR3 is TGTGCCAGCAGCGTAGCTTCTCGACTGGACACTGAAGCTTTCTTT. Protein product: CASSVASRLDTEAFF.

This clone was counted a few times. V and J are TRBV6-1 and TRBJ2-3; 7 bases are a match to TRBD2. The CDR3 totals 16 residues. Germline CDR1 MNHNS, CDR2 SASEGT. The ends lost 0 bases at V and 1 base at J; junction bases unmatched: 4. The CDR3 sequence is CASSEALGGGTDTQYF. The CDR3 DNA follows: TGTGCCAGCAGTGAAGCCCTGGGGGGGGGCACAGATACGCAGTATTTT.

The V call is TRBV10-3, the J call TRBJ2-1; the match to TRBD1 covers 9 bases. The CDR3 is 16 amino acids. With 3 bases clipped from V and 7 bases from J, the junction kept 10 bases outside the gene matches. Germline V gene sequence: CDR1 ENHRY, CDR2 SYGVKD. In DNA form, the CDR3 reads TGTGCCATCAGTGAATTACAGGGGGCTCAGGGGAATGAGCAGTTCTTC. Its protein is CAISELQGAQGNEQFF.

This clone was recorded once. This sequence joins TRBV5-1 and TRBJ1-2; 10 nucleotides agree with TRBD1. The CDR3 loop spans 16 amino acids. V dropped 4 bases and J dropped 5; count of bases not matched to a gene: 11. Germline V CDR1 and CDR2: SGHRS, YFSETQ. CDR3 sequence: CASSQQPGQGIYGYTF. The CDR3 nucleotides are TGCGCCAGCAGCCAACAACCGGGACAGGGGATATATGGCTACACCTTC.

This chain links TRBV5-8 with TRBJ2-5; D not certain. The CDR3 loop spans 12 amino acids. The V and J ends lost 0 bases and 3 bases respectively, with 3 bases between them. CDR1 and CDR2 from the germline V gene are SGHTS and YDEGEE. DNA of the CDR3: TGTGCCAGCAGCTTGGTAGAAGAGACCCAGTACTTC. As protein: CASSLVEETQYF.

The rearrangement joins TRBV2 to TRBJ2-1; TRBD2 aligns across 12 bases. The CDR3 covers 13 residues. The germline V gene has CDR1 SNHLY and CDR2 FYNNEI. J lost 7 bases, V lost 6 bases, and 1 base had no gene match. The CDR3: CASRTSGGNEQFF. CDR3 nucleotides: TGTGCCAGCAGAACTAGCGGGGGGAATGAGCAGTTCTTC.

This clone showed up just once. CDR3 bases: TGTGCCAGCAGTCAACAGGGGGCGCAGAACTATGGCTACACCTTC. Its protein product is CASSQQGAQNYGYTF. This chain uses TRBV28 with TRBJ1-2, with TRBD1 identical over 9 bases. Trimming cost V 5 bases and J 2 bases; bases outside gene matches: 6. This CDR3 comprises 15 residues. Germline V gene data show CDR1 as MDHEN and CDR2 as SYDVKM.